This T cell receptor beta chain comes out of a study of T cells after yellow fever vaccination. Study context: With SMART-Seq v4 Ultra Low Input, the fractions containing low cell numbers were prepared.

Making TCR cDNA involved 5'RACE template switching, which added UMIs and a universal primer site. TCRdb re-called the 5' RACE reads with MiXCR, one entry per CDR3 protein. Of about 85,000 distinct CDR3 sequences detected, roughly 14% appear once; the ten largest clones hold just under 25%. This clonotype appeared a few times. In germline, CDR1 is SNHLY, CDR2 FYNNEI. CDR3 length equals 14 residues. The V gene is TRBV2, the J gene TRBJ1-5; TRBD1 is a possible D gene (5 bases). Sequenced material: CD8+ T cells not binding an NS4B(214-222) dextramer, sorted from PBMCs, taken approximately 22 days after the first yellow fever vaccination. This receptor was obtained from a young man who received the YFV17D yellow fever vaccine. CDR3 loop: CDLSDTSCNQPQHF. For the CDR3, the DNA is TGTGACCTATCGGACACCTCCTGCAATCAGCCCCAGCATTTT.